The T cell receptor beta chain under discussion was sequenced for a study of OX40 agonist ivuxolimab in advanced cancers. Libraries were prepared by immunoSEQ multiplex PCR; TCRdb keeps only in-frame clonotypes and omits some of them. The data hold some 72,000 clones, with almost 95% observed a single time. This CDR3 has 10 amino acids. Germline CDR1 reads SNHLY; CDR2 reads FYNNEI. Sampling of blood occurred at baseline, cycle 4 day 1, and cycle 7 day 1. On this clone: An end of the junction differs from the germline gene, which may be a read error.

V usage is TRBV2 and J usage is TRBJ2-7; 7 bases fit TRBD1. This clonotype was sampled from an adult with an advanced solid tumor such as melanoma, head and neck, liver or kidney cancer. The source material was CD4+ or CD8+ T cells sorted from blood, sampled in a trial of the OX40 agonist ivuxolimab. The CDR3 DNA follows: TGTGCCAGCAGTGAAAGGGACAGCGTCTTC. Translation: CASSERDSVF.